These 11 T cell receptor beta chains were all obtained from the same sample, sequenced in a study of regulatory T cells in long-lasting Graves disease. Time point: newly diagnosed GD, antithyroid drugs for less than 3 months. The authors made the TCR library using RNA they extracted from PBMCs. With iRepertoire HTBI primers and Arm-PCR of CDR3 regions, TCR beta libraries were built. TCRdb processed the multiplex PCR reads anew with MiXCR; each CDR3 protein has one entry. The sample has fewer than 650,000 distinct CDR3 sequences, 15% to 20% seen once. The sample also formed part of further work on T cells in Graves' hyperthyroidism and ophthalmopathy.

This specimen was peripheral blood mononuclear cells (PBMCs), taken at new diagnosis, from a patient treated with antithyroid drugs. These receptors all stem from a man aged 18 to 30 with Graves disease.

This clonotype came up many times. The rearrangement links TRBV3-1 to TRBJ1-1, with D tentatively TRBD1 (5 bases). Germline assignment: CDR1 LGHDT and CDR2 YNNKEL (reference sequence). Trimming removed 5 bases from V and 4 bases from J, with 14 bases in between. The CDR3 loop spans 14 amino acids. The CDR3 spells CASSYGAQVTEAFF. The CDR3 region has the DNA TGTGCCAGCAGCTACGGGGCGCAGGTCACTGAAGCTTTCTTT.

This clonotype has at least ten counts. The CDR3 nucleotides read TGTGCCAGCAGCCACGTTGGAGGTAGGAACACTGAAGCTTTCTTT. This encodes CASSHVGGRNTEAFF. This rearrangement joins TRBV3-1 to TRBJ1-1; D is undetermined. Trimming removed 3 bases from V and 1 base from J, with 12 bases in between. The germline gives CDR1 LGHDT, CDR2 YNNKEL (reference sequence). This CDR3 is built from 15 residues.

This clonotype was seen ten or more times. V is TRBV19 and J is TRBJ2-5; unclear D gene. This CDR3 spans 14 amino acids. Trimming stripped 3 bases from V and 1 base from J, with 9 bases between. The V gene's germline CDR1 is LNHDA and CDR2 SQIVND (reference sequence). The CDR3 reads CASSIGLFQETQYF. CDR3 bases: TGTGCCAGTAGTATTGGGCTATTCCAAGAGACCCAGTACTTC.

This clonotype occurred a few times. The V and J genes are TRBV20-1 and TRBJ2-7; TRBD1 matches at 10 bases. The junction had 8 bases not matched to a gene; V was cut back by 3 bases and J by 3 bases. There are 15 residues in the CDR3. The germline gives CDR1 DFQATT, CDR2 SNEGSKA (reference sequence). The CDR3 here is CSAREGGQGSYEQYF. CDR3 in DNA: TGCAGTGCTAGGGAGGGGGGACAGGGGAGCTACGAGCAGTACTTC.

In its sample, this clonotype was seen many times. The chain uses TRBV7-8 and TRBJ2-1; 9 bases map to TRBD2. The CDR3 runs 17 residues. Germline V gene lookup returns CDR1 SGHVS and CDR2 FQNEAQ. V was clipped by 4 bases and J by 9 bases; unmatched bases: 16. CDR3 DNA sequence: TGTGCCAGCAGCTCCCCGGGCGGCGGGAGGGCCGGGGTTGAGCAGTTCTTC. Translated: CASSSPGGGRAGVEQFF.

This clonotype was seen ten or more times. The chain is built from TRBV20-1 and TRBJ2-1, with 14 bases matching TRBD2. The CDR3 runs 15 residues. V shed 5 bases, J shed 10 bases, and the junction held 10 bases outside the gene matches. Germline CDR1 DFQATT, CDR2 SNEGSKA (reference sequence). The CDR3 region is CSARLPGLAGDEQFF. CDR3 bases: TGCAGTGCTCGATTACCGGGACTAGCGGGAGACGAGCAGTTCTTC.

This clonotype has at least ten counts. J is TRBJ2-3 and V is TRBV3-1; D not resolved. CDR3 length: 13 residues. The germline CDR1 and CDR2 sequences are LGHDT and YNNKEL (reference sequence). Trimming removed 1 base at V and 3 bases at J, with 5 bases between. For the CDR3, the DNA is TGTGCCAGCAGCCAAGGAGCAACAGATACGCAGTATTTT. Translating gives CASSQGATDTQYF.

This clonotype has ten or more counts. The CDR3 coding sequence is TGTGCCAGCAGCTTAGGTATACAGGCGACAGAGGGTGACACTGAAGCTTTCTTT. The encoded protein is CASSLGIQATEGDTEAFF. V and J are TRBV7-9 and TRBJ1-1; possibly TRBD1 for D (5 bases). V was clipped by 1 base and J by 3 bases, with 21 bases between them. The CDR3 is made up of 18 amino acids. The germline V gene encodes CDR1 SEHNR and CDR2 FQNEAQ (reference sequence).

The chain links TRBV19 to TRBJ2-6; D is unresolved. V shed 1 base and J shed 0 bases, with 7 bases lying between them. The germline CDR1 and CDR2 sequences are LNHDA and SQIVND (reference sequence). The CDR3 contains 16 residues. The CDR3 DNA is TGTGCCAGTAGTATAGGCGAGTTCTCTGGGGCCAACGTCCTGACTTTC. It encodes CASSIGEFSGANVLTF.

This clonotype was seen many times. The rearrangement links TRBV7-9 to TRBJ2-1; possible D gene TRBD1, 6 bases. Germline-derived CDR1 and CDR2 are SEHNR and FQNEAQ (reference sequence). The CDR3 loop spans 14 amino acids. The ends were cut back, 6 bases at V and 3 bases at J, with 12 bases in the middle. CDR3 nucleotides: TGTGCCAGCAGTCTTAAAGGGGGCTACAATGAGCAGTTCTTC. Encoded protein: CASSLKGGYNEQFF. The full variable domain, in which reference TRBV7-9 and TRBJ2-1 provide the parts outside the CDR3, is DTGVSQNPRHKITKRGQNVTFRCDPISEHNRLYWYRQTLGQGPEFLTYFQNEAQLEKSRLLSDRFSAERPKGSFSTLEIQRTEQGDSAMYLCASSLKGGYNEQFFGPGTRLTVL.

This clonotype was seen only a few times. V is TRBV15 and J is TRBJ1-5; D is ambiguous. Per the germline V gene, CDR1 is LNHNV and CDR2 is YYDKDF (reference sequence). With 0 bases removed from V and 4 bases from J, the gap between germline ends came to 7 bases. This CDR3 has 14 amino acids. CDR3: CATSRDLGNQPQHF. The CDR3 DNA follows: TGTGCCACCAGCAGAGATCTAGGGAATCAGCCCCAGCATTTT.